A single sample gave rise to the 5 T cell receptor beta chains below, sequenced in a study of cytomegalovirus exposure and HLA in healthy donors. 60 Vbeta and 13 Jbeta primers were used in PCR. The data were produced by immunoSEQ multiplex PCR, yet TCRdb's version contains in-frame clones alone and is incomplete. The data hold 150,000 to 200,000 clones, with about 80% observed a single time. Sequencing was done on a sample of PBMCs. These receptors all stem from a woman between 25 and 40 years old in good health and CMV-seropositive.

The J gene is TRBJ1-1, the V gene TRBV30, with D tentatively TRBD1 (5 bases). V was pared by 2 bases and J by 4 bases, with 14 bases between. CDR1 is GTSNPN and CDR2 is SVGIG in the germline V gene (reference sequence). The CDR3 totals 14 residues. CDR3 coding DNA: TGTGCCTGGAGTCGACCTTGGGGGGGCACTGAAGCTTTCTTT. It codes for CAWSRPWGGTEAFF.

The V call is TRBV28, the J call TRBJ1-2; maybe TRBD1 (6 bases). Germline V gene lookup returns CDR1 MDHEN and CDR2 SYDVKM. The CDR3 sequence is 15 residues long. Trimming pared 6 bases from V and 4 bases from J, leaving 18 bases between. The CDR3, as DNA: TGTGCCAGCAGGATGGGGGCAGATACCAGCTATGGCTACACCTTC. Translating gives CASRMGADTSYGYTF.

This clone occurred a few times. This chain uses TRBV30 with TRBJ2-7; 9 bases fit TRBD1. J lost 2 bases, V lost 7 bases, and 6 bases had no gene match. CDR1 and CDR2 from the germline V gene are GTSNPN and SVGIG (reference sequence). The CDR3 covers 13 residues. The CDR3 protein is CAFIGTGPYEQYF. The CDR3 nucleotides read TGTGCCTTCATAGGGACAGGGCCCTACGAGCAGTACTTC.

This clone was detected a few times. This chain uses TRBV28 with TRBJ1-2; TRBD1 matches 9 bases. With V trimmed by 6 bases and J by 5 bases, 10 bases remained unmatched. The length of the CDR3 is 15 residues. Germline CDR1 is MDHEN and CDR2 is SYDVKM. The CDR3 DNA is TGTGCCAGCAGACCCTGGACAGGGGTAGGGTATGGCTACACCTTC. As protein: CASRPWTGVGYGYTF.

This clone was detected only a few times. The J gene is TRBJ1-1, the V gene TRBV5-6; 7 bases line up with TRBD1. Trimming at V came to 0 bases and at J to 3 bases, leaving 5 bases not matched to a gene. Germline assignment: CDR1 SGHDT and CDR2 YYEEEE. This CDR3 region has 15 residues. CDR3 region: CASSLETGKHTEAFF. Written as DNA, the CDR3 is TGTGCCAGCAGCTTGGAGACAGGGAAGCACACTGAAGCTTTCTTT.